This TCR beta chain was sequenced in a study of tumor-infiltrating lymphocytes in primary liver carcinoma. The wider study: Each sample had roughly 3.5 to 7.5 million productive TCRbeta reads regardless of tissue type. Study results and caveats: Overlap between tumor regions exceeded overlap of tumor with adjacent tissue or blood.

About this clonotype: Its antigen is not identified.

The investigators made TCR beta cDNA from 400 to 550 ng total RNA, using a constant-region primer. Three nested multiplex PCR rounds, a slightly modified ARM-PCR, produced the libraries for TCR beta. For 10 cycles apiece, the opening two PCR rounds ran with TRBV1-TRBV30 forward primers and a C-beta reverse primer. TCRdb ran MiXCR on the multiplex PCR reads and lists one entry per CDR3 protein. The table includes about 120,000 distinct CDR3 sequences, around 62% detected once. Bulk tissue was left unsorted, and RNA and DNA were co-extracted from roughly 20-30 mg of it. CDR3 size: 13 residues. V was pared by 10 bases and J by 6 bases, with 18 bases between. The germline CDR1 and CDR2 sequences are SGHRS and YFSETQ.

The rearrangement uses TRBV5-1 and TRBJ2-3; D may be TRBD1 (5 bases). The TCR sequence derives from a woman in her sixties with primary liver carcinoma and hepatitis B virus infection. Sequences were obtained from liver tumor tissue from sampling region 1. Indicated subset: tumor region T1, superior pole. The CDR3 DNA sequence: TGCGCCGGCACCCCGACAGCCCAGGATACGCAGTATTTT. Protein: CAGTPTAQDTQYF.